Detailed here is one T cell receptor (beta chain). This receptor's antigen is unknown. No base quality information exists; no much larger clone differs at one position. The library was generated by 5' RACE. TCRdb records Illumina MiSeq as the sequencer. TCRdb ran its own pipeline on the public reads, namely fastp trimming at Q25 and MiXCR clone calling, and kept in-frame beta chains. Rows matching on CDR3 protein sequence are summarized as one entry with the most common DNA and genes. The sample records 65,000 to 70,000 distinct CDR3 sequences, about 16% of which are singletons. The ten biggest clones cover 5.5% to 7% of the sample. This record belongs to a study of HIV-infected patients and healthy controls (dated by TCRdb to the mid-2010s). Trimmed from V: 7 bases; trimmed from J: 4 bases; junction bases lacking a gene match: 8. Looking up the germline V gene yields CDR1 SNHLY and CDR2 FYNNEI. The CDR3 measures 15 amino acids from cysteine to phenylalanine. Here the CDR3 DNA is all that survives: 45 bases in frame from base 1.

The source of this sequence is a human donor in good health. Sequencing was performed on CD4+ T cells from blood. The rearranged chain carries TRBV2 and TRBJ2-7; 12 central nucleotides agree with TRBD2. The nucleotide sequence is TGTGCCAGCAAACGTCGACTAGCGGGGGAGTACGAGCAGTACTTC. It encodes CASKRRLAGEYEQYF.